The 5 T cell receptor beta chains presented below share a single source sample, sequenced in a study of cytomegalovirus exposure and HLA in healthy donors. TCRdb's copy holds only in-frame clones and misses some; the assay was immunoSEQ multiplex PCR. The top ten clones hold about 2% of a sample with about 150,000 clones, 94% of them seen once. The sequencing input was PBMCs. The receptors derive from a man between 18 and 29 years old in good health and CMV-seropositive.

This chain links TRBV5-5 with TRBJ2-7; D gene ambiguous. Trimming removed 4 bases from V and 6 bases from J, with 14 bases in between. The germline V gene encodes CDR1 SGHKS and CDR2 YYEKEE (reference sequence). The CDR3 contains 13 residues. The CDR3 is CASSLPARVEQYF. The CDR3 nucleotides are TGTGCCAGCAGCCTCCCGGCTAGAGTCGAGCAGTACTTC.

The V gene is TRBV28, the J gene TRBJ2-7, with TRBD2 matching over 11 bases. The CDR3 has 15 residues. Germline assignment: CDR1 MDHEN and CDR2 SYDVKM. J was trimmed by 2 bases and V by 4 bases; bases with no gene match: 4. DNA of the CDR3: TGTGCCAGCAGTTGGATGACTAGCGGGGCCTACGAGCAGTACTTC. Residues: CASSWMTSGAYEQYF.

The rearrangement uses TRBV7-9 and TRBJ2-1; 10 nucleotides match TRBD2. CDR1 and CDR2 from the germline V gene are SEHNR and FQNEAQ (reference sequence). Trimming cost V 0 bases and J 9 bases; bases outside gene matches: 8. The CDR3 spans 16 residues. The CDR3 loop reads CASSLALAGTGVEQFF. The CDR3 DNA sequence: TGTGCCAGCAGCTTAGCACTAGCGGGAACCGGGGTTGAGCAGTTCTTC.

V is TRBV28 and J is TRBJ2-7; weak D call: TRBD1 (6 bases). CDR1 is MDHEN and CDR2 is SYDVKM in the germline V gene. CDR3 length: 16 residues. V lost 4 bases and J lost 6, with 22 bases in between. The CDR3 DNA reads as TGTGCCAGCAGTTCTATATCGACGGCAGGGGAACCCGAGCAGTACTTC. Translated, it gives CASSSISTAGEPEQYF.

The J gene is TRBJ1-2, the V gene TRBV10-3; tentatively, D is TRBD1 (5 bases). CDR1 is ENHRY and CDR2 is SYGVKD in the germline V gene. Trimming took off 3 bases at V and 2 bases at J, with 13 bases between the two ends. The CDR3 covers 15 residues. The CDR3: CAISDPRAGNYGYTF. DNA for the CDR3: TGTGCCATCAGTGACCCAAGGGCAGGGAACTATGGCTACACCTTC.